This T cell receptor beta chain was profiled in a study of control samples from healthy donors and cancer patients. Clones were read by immunoSEQ multiplex PCR, and TCRdb kept only the in-frame ones, dropping some. The sample carries 150,000 or so clones, 80% to 90% recorded once. The sequence was collected from a woman between 25 and 40 years old in good health. The sample consisted of blood.

The CDR3 nucleotides read TGTGCCAGCAGTTTTTTTTCGACAAGGGACAGAGCCTACAATGAGCAGTTCTTC. The encoded protein is CASSFFSTRDRAYNEQFF. V usage is TRBV28 and J usage is TRBJ2-1, with 7 bases matching TRBD1. The germline V gene has CDR1 MDHEN and CDR2 SYDVKM. This CDR3 is 18 amino acids long. J was trimmed by 2 bases and V by 3 bases; bases with no gene match: 13.